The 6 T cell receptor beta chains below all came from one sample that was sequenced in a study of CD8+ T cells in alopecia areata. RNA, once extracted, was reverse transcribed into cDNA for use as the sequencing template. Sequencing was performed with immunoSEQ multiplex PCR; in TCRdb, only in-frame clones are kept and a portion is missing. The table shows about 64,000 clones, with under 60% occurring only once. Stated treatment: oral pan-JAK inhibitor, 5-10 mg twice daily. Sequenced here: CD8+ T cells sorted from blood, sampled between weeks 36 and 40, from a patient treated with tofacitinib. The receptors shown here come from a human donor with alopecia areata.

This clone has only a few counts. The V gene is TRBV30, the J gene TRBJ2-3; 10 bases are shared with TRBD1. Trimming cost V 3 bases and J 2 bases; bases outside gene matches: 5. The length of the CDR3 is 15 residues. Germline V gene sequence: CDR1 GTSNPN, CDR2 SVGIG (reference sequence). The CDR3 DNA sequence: TGTGCCTGGAGCCGGGACAGGGGTACCACAGATACGCAGTATTTT. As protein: CAWSRDRGTTDTQYF.

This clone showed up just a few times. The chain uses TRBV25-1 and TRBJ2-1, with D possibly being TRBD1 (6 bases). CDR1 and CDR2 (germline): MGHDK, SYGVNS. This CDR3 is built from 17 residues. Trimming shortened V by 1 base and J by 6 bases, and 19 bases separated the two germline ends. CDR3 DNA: TGTGCCAGCAGTGAATCACCCCACAGGGTCGATACCAATGAGCAGTTCTTC. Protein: CASSESPHRVDTNEQFF.

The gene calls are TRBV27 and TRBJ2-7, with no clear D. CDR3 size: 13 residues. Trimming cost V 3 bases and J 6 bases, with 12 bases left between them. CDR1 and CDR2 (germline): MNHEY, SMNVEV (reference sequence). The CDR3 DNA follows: TGTGCCAGCAGTTTCCGCGCCCCGGGCGAGCAGTACTTC. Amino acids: CASSFRAPGEQYF.

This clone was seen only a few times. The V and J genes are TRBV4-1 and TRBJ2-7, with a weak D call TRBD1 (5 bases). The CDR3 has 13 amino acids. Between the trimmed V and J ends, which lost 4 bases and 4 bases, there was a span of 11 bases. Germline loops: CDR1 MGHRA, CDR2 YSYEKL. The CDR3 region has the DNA TGCGCCAGCAGCCCGAGGACAACTTACGAGCAGTACTTC. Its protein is CASSPRTTYEQYF.

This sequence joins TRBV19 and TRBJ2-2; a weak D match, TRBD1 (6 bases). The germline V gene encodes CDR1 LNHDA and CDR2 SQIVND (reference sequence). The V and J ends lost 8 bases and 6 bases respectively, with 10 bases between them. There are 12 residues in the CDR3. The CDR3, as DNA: TGTGCCAGTGCCAGGGGCGCCGGGGAGCTGTTTTTT. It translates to CASARGAGELFF.

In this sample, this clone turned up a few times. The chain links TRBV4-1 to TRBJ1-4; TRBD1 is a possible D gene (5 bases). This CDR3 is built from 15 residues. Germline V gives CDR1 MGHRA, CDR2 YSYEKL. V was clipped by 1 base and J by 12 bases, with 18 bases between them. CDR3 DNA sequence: TGCGCCAGCAGCCAAGCCGGGACTGCGACTCAGCAACTGTTTTTT. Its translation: CASSQAGTATQQLFF.